This record covers a single T cell receptor (beta chain). Under the authors' procedure: For nucleated cells, counts were estimated from reference gene primer amplification. TCRdb's table, derived via immunoSEQ multiplex PCR, lists solely in-frame clones and lacks some. V, J and clone size derive from that table, while D and trimming were established from the DNA sequence. The data hold about 170,000 clones, with approximately 86% observed a single time. The source of the sample is a study of blood T cell repertoires in COVID-19. Across the whole study: Some COVID-19 samples were acute and others convalescent; all came from the United States, Italy and Spain.

This receptor was taken from a man aged 60-69 years who had recovered from COVID-19. Sequenced input: peripheral blood.

The DNA for the CDR3 is TGTGCCAGTGCCGGGGGGGACCGTAAGGAGACCCAGTACTTC. Translation: CASAGGDRKETQYF. The gene calls are TRBV19 and TRBJ2-5; 8 bases map to TRBD2. The CDR3 contains 14 residues. Germline assignment: CDR1 LNHDA and CDR2 SQIVND (reference sequence). Trimming removed 8 bases from V and 5 bases from J; junction bases left unmatched: 10.